What follows are 21 T cell receptor beta chains derived from one specimen sequenced in a study of T cells after yellow fever vaccination. Using its own MiXCR run on the 5' RACE reads, TCRdb lists one record per CDR3 protein. Seen here are about 630,000 distinct CDR3 sequences, around an eighth observed once, and the top ten hold 14% to 15%. The material was PBMCs, obtained on the day of the yellow fever booster vaccination. These receptors were taken from a man aged 25-45 years who received the YFV17D yellow fever vaccine.

The sample holds a few counts of this clonotype. The chain has TRBV20-1 and TRBJ2-7; 8 bases fit TRBD1. Germline V gives CDR1 DFQATT, CDR2 SNEGSKA (reference sequence). V was pared by 0 bases and J by 4 bases, with 8 bases of the junction left unmatched. CDR3 length: 15 residues. The CDR3 DNA reads as TGCAGTGCTAGAGAGGGGACAGGAATTATTTACGAGCAGTACTTC. Translation: CSAREGTGIIYEQYF.

In this sample, this clonotype turned up a few times. The rearrangement joins TRBV5-1 to TRBJ2-5; tentatively, D is TRBD1 or TRBD2 (5 bases each). This CDR3 spans 16 amino acids. V lost 1 base, J lost 1 base, and 14 bases lay in between. Germline V lookup: CDR1 SGHRS, CDR2 YFSETQ. The CDR3 is CASSLRGDAAQETQYF. The CDR3, as DNA: TGCGCCAGCAGCTTGAGAGGGGACGCAGCCCAAGAGACCCAGTACTTC.

This clonotype was observed a handful of times. CDR3 nucleotides: TGTGCCAGCAGCCCGGGGTGGGGACAGGCATCTCCGGGGACCCAGTACTTC. Encoded protein: CASSPGWGQASPGTQYF. This chain connects TRBV11-2 to TRBJ2-5, with 8 bases that match TRBD1. Trimming cost V 5 bases and J 7 bases; bases outside gene matches: 18. The CDR3 extends over 17 amino acids. The germline gives CDR1 SGHAT, CDR2 FQNNGV.

This clonotype was seen a few times. The gene calls are TRBV7-9 and TRBJ2-2; D gene uncertain. This CDR3 has 11 residues. Germline CDR1 is SEHNR and CDR2 is FQNEAQ (reference sequence). CDR3 DNA sequence: TGTGCTGCAAGGGAATCCGGGGAGCTGTTTTTT. This encodes CAARESGELFF. The full variable domain, rest sourced from reference TRBV7-9 and TRBJ2-2, is DTGVSQNPRHKITKRGQNVTFRCDPISEHNRLYWYRQTLGQGPEFLTYFQNEAQLEKSRLLSDRFSAERPKGSFSTLEIQRTEQGDSAMYLCAARESGELFFGEGSRLTVL.

This clonotype was observed a handful of times. The chain joins TRBV12-3 or TRBV12-4 to TRBJ2-3, with D perhaps matching TRBD1 (5 bases). CDR3 length: 14 residues. Between the trimmed V and J ends, which lost 1 base and 5 bases, there was a span of 10 bases. This chain's CDR3 is CASSLVSRVDTQYF. The CDR3 coding sequence is TGTGCCAGCAGTTTAGTGTCCAGGGTAGATACGCAGTATTTT.

Only a few counts were recorded for this clonotype. V usage is TRBV29-1 and J usage is TRBJ2-7, with D hard to call. V was cut by 5 bases and J by 2 bases, with 10 bases left in between. The germline V gene encodes CDR1 SQVTM and CDR2 ANQGSEA. The CDR3 is 12 amino acids. CDR3 in amino acids: CSVLEVTYEQYF. In DNA, the CDR3 is TGCAGCGTTCTTGAAGTTACCTACGAGCAGTACTTC.

This clonotype was seen only a few times. This chain joins TRBV7-2 and TRBJ2-7, with TRBD1 identical over 8 bases. Germline V lookup: CDR1 SGHTA, CDR2 FQGNSA. J was trimmed by 3 bases and V by 1 base; bases with no gene match: 2. The CDR3 spans 14 residues. This CDR3 reads CASSLVDRDYEQYF. The CDR3 nucleotides read TGTGCCAGCAGCTTAGTGGACAGGGACTACGAGCAGTACTTC.

This clonotype was observed a handful of times. The chain links TRBV4-3 to TRBJ2-7; tentatively, D is TRBD1 (5 bases). CDR1 LGHNA and CDR2 YSLEER come from the germline V gene. V was pared by 0 bases and J by 1 base, with 13 bases between. This CDR3 has 16 residues. As DNA, the CDR3 is TGCGCCAGCAGCCAAGACTCGGCAGGGAAATCCTACGAGCAGTACTTC. Its translation is CASSQDSAGKSYEQYF.

This clonotype was counted only a few times. The J gene is TRBJ2-5, the V gene TRBV20-1; 8 positions match TRBD1. V trimming: 8 bases; J trimming: 2 bases; junction bases outside the gene matches: 4. CDR1 is DFQATT, CDR2 SNEGSKA, per germline (reference sequence). The CDR3 has 12 amino acids. CDR3 nucleotide sequence: TGCAGTACCAGGGGGCGGCAAGAGACCCAGTACTTC. Protein sequence: CSTRGRQETQYF.

The table lists this clonotype with a few counts. The chain is built from TRBV27 and TRBJ2-5; a weak D match, TRBD2 (6 bases). The length of the CDR3 is 14 residues. V shed 3 bases and J shed 2 bases, with 10 bases lying between them. Germline V gene sequence: CDR1 MNHEY, CDR2 SMNVEV (reference sequence). CDR3: CASSFYGGQETQYF. CDR3 sequence (DNA): TGTGCCAGCAGTTTCTATGGAGGGCAAGAGACCCAGTACTTC.

This clonotype was counted at least ten times. This rearrangement joins TRBV27 to TRBJ2-2; 8 bases align to TRBD1. This CDR3 has 15 amino acids. V trimming: 4 bases; J trimming: 4 bases; junction bases outside the gene matches: 5. CDR1 MNHEY and CDR2 SMNVEV come from the germline V gene (reference sequence). Written as DNA, the CDR3 is TGTGCCAGCAGTTCCGGACAGGGATTCACCGGGGAGCTGTTTTTT. It specifies CASSSGQGFTGELFF.

This chain links TRBV5-6 with TRBJ1-1; D gene uncertain. V was cut by 5 bases and J by 4 bases, with 12 bases left in between. From germline, CDR1 is SGHDT and CDR2 YYEEEE. This CDR3 region has 13 residues. The CDR3 here is CASSEGRVTEAFF. CDR3 DNA: TGTGCCAGCAGTGAAGGGAGGGTCACTGAAGCTTTCTTT.

The gene calls are TRBV27 and TRBJ2-3; D may be TRBD2 (6 bases). Germline V CDR1 and CDR2: MNHEY, SMNVEV (reference sequence). V shed 2 bases and J shed 4 bases, with 13 bases lying between them. This CDR3 region has 15 residues. The CDR3 DNA follows: TGTGCCAGCAGTTTAGTTGGCGGGACGGCAGATACGCAGTATTTT. Translating gives CASSLVGGTADTQYF.

J is TRBJ2-3 and V is TRBV29-1; 8 nucleotides line up with TRBD2. The junction had 6 bases not matched to a gene; V was cut back by 6 bases and J by 1 base. Germline CDR1 and CDR2: SQVTM and ANQGSEA. The CDR3 totals 14 residues. This CDR3 is CSVTLAGRTDTQYF. The CDR3 DNA is TGCAGCGTCACCTTAGCGGGACGCACAGATACGCAGTATTTT.

The chain carries TRBV6-5 and TRBJ2-2; D ambiguous. Trimming left V 0 bases short and J 6 bases short, with 11 bases between. The germline gives CDR1 MNHEY, CDR2 SVGAGI. This CDR3 spans 15 amino acids. Here the CDR3 reads CASSYSSVNAGELFF. The CDR3 DNA reads TGTGCCAGCAGTTACTCGTCCGTCAACGCCGGGGAGCTGTTTTTT.

The rearrangement joins TRBV7-6 to TRBJ2-5; 14 bases are shared with TRBD2. V dropped 5 bases and J dropped 4; count of bases not matched to a gene: 6. CDR3 size: 16 residues. From germline, CDR1 is SGHVS and CDR2 FNYEAQ. The DNA for the CDR3 is TGTGCCAGCAGCCGACTAGCGGGAGGGAGAGGAGAGACCCAGTACTTC. As protein: CASSRLAGGRGETQYF.

V usage is TRBV5-1 and J usage is TRBJ2-5; 12 bases agree with TRBD2. V trimming: 2 bases; J trimming: 3 bases; junction bases outside the gene matches: 5. CDR1 and CDR2 (germline): SGHRS, YFSETQ. The CDR3 spans 16 residues. CDR3 protein: CASSLRLAGAKETQYF. The CDR3 DNA is TGCGCCAGCAGCTTACGACTAGCGGGAGCCAAAGAGACCCAGTACTTC.

A few counts support this clonotype. The J gene is TRBJ2-2, the V gene TRBV12-3 or TRBV12-4, with 7 bases lining up with TRBD2. The CDR3 runs to 15 residues. The trim removed 4 bases at V and 2 bases at J, leaving 4 bases unmatched. For the CDR3, the DNA is TGTGCCAGCAGTTCTAGCGGAACCAACACCGGGGAGCTGTTTTTT. Amino acid sequence: CASSSSGTNTGELFF.

The gene calls are TRBV23-1 and TRBJ2-7, with TRBD2 matching 8 bases. TRBV23-1 counts as an open reading frame of uncertain function. V trimming: 8 bases; J trimming: 7 bases; junction bases outside the gene matches: 10. This CDR3 is 13 amino acids long. The CDR3 DNA reads TGCGCCAGCCGATGGGCTCCGGGAGGGGAGCAGTACTTC. Protein product: CASRWAPGGEQYF.

The V and J genes are TRBV4-3 and TRBJ1-4, with 9 bases matching TRBD1. The CDR3 totals 15 residues. The V gene end was trimmed by 5 bases and the J gene end by 4 bases; junction bases not matched to a gene: 5. Germline values: CDR1 LGHNA, CDR2 YSLEER. This chain's CDR3 is CASSYRQGGNEKLFF. CDR3 coding DNA: TGCGCCAGCAGCTACCGACAGGGGGGTAATGAAAAACTGTTTTTT.

The chain employs TRBV6-6 and TRBJ2-1; 7 nucleotides line up with TRBD1. Unmatched junction bases numbered 5, after V lost 5 bases and J lost 7 bases. The CDR3 extends over 13 amino acids. Germline lookup yields CDR1 MNHNY and CDR2 SVGAGI (reference sequence). The CDR3 sequence: CASSIQGYNEQFF. The CDR3 DNA sequence: TGTGCCAGCAGTATACAGGGGTATAATGAGCAGTTCTTC.